This passage covers 8 T cell receptor beta chains from one sample sequenced in a study of T cell responses to AZD1222 COVID-19 vaccine. The data were produced by immunoSEQ multiplex PCR, yet TCRdb's version contains in-frame clones alone and is incomplete. The sample has about 120,000 clones; about nine tenths are singletons. Sequences were derived from peripheral blood, sampled on day 0 of AZD1222 vaccination. All receptors derive from an adult in good health.

This CDR3 reads CASSQDDSAVGYGYTF. CDR3 bases: TGCGCCAGCAGCCAAGATGACAGCGCTGTCGGTTATGGCTACACCTTC. This sequence joins TRBV4-1 and TRBJ1-2; possibly TRBD1 for D (5 bases). The CDR3 sequence is 16 residues long. V was shortened by 0 bases and J by 5 bases, with 16 bases between the two germline ends. CDR1 and CDR2 from the germline V gene are MGHRA and YSYEKL.

The chain couples TRBV24-1 to TRBJ2-1; TRBD2 aligns across 14 bases. CDR3 length: 16 amino acids. Germline CDR1 is KGHDR and CDR2 is SFDVKD. V shed 3 bases and J 7 bases; nucleotides not matched to a gene: 4. As DNA, the CDR3 is TGTGCCACCAGTGATGGGGGGACTAGCGGGGGTAATGAGCAGTTCTTC. This encodes CATSDGGTSGGNEQFF.

This chain connects TRBV6-5 to TRBJ2-1; D is uncertain. CDR3 size: 16 residues. The V gene lost 0 bases and the J gene lost 6 bases, with 15 bases spanning the gap. From germline, CDR1 is MNHEY and CDR2 SVGAGI. The CDR3 region is CASSYSTYPLGNEQFF. The CDR3 region has the DNA TGTGCCAGCAGTTACTCGACTTACCCCCTGGGCAATGAGCAGTTCTTC.

V and J are TRBV18 and TRBJ1-5; D not resolved. The CDR3 runs to 14 residues. CDR1 KGHSH and CDR2 LQKENI come from the germline V gene. The V end was cut by 2 bases, the J end by 1 base, with 6 bases between. The DNA for the CDR3 is TGTGCCAGCTCACCATTGGAGAGCAATCAGCCCCAGCATTTT. Encoded protein: CASSPLESNQPQHF.

The chain is built from TRBV3-1 (or the pseudogene TRBV3-2) and TRBJ2-1; no definite D call. V was clipped by 5 bases and J by 9 bases, with 11 bases between them. The CDR3 length is 12 residues. Germline CDR1 reads LGHDT; CDR2 reads YNNKEL (reference sequence). CDR3 region: CASSARHGEQFF. CDR3 in DNA: TGTGCCAGCAGCGCCCGGCACGGTGAGCAGTTCTTC.

V is TRBV3-1 (or the pseudogene TRBV3-2) and J is TRBJ1-1, with 7 bases aligning to TRBD1. The CDR3 consists of 14 residues. Trimming removed 3 bases from V and 3 bases from J; junction bases left unmatched: 4. Germline V gene data show CDR1 as LGHDT and CDR2 as YNNKEL (reference sequence). The chain's CDR3 is CASSQGGQDTEAFF. The CDR3 DNA reads as TGTGCCAGCAGCCAGGGCGGACAGGACACTGAAGCTTTCTTT.

This clone was observed a single time. The chain couples TRBV5-1 to TRBJ2-7, with TRBD1 matching over 11 bases. The germline V gene has CDR1 SGHRS and CDR2 YFSETQ. Trimming removed 4 bases from V and 8 bases from J; junction bases left unmatched: 8. CDR3 length: 14 amino acids. CDR3 nucleotides: TGCGCCAGCAGCCCCCCTTGGGACAGGGGGAAGCAGTACTTC. It encodes CASSPPWDRGKQYF.

On this clone: The identical CDR3 is also encoded by other nucleotide sequences in the sample. This chain joins TRBV5-1 and TRBJ2-7; D is unclear. The CDR3 runs to 12 residues. The V gene lost 3 bases and the J gene lost 2 bases, with 6 bases spanning the gap. Germline V gene lookup returns CDR1 SGHRS and CDR2 YFSETQ. CDR3 in amino acids: CASSSGPYEQYF. CDR3 coding DNA: TGCGCCAGCAGCTCCGGACCCTACGAGCAGTACTTC.